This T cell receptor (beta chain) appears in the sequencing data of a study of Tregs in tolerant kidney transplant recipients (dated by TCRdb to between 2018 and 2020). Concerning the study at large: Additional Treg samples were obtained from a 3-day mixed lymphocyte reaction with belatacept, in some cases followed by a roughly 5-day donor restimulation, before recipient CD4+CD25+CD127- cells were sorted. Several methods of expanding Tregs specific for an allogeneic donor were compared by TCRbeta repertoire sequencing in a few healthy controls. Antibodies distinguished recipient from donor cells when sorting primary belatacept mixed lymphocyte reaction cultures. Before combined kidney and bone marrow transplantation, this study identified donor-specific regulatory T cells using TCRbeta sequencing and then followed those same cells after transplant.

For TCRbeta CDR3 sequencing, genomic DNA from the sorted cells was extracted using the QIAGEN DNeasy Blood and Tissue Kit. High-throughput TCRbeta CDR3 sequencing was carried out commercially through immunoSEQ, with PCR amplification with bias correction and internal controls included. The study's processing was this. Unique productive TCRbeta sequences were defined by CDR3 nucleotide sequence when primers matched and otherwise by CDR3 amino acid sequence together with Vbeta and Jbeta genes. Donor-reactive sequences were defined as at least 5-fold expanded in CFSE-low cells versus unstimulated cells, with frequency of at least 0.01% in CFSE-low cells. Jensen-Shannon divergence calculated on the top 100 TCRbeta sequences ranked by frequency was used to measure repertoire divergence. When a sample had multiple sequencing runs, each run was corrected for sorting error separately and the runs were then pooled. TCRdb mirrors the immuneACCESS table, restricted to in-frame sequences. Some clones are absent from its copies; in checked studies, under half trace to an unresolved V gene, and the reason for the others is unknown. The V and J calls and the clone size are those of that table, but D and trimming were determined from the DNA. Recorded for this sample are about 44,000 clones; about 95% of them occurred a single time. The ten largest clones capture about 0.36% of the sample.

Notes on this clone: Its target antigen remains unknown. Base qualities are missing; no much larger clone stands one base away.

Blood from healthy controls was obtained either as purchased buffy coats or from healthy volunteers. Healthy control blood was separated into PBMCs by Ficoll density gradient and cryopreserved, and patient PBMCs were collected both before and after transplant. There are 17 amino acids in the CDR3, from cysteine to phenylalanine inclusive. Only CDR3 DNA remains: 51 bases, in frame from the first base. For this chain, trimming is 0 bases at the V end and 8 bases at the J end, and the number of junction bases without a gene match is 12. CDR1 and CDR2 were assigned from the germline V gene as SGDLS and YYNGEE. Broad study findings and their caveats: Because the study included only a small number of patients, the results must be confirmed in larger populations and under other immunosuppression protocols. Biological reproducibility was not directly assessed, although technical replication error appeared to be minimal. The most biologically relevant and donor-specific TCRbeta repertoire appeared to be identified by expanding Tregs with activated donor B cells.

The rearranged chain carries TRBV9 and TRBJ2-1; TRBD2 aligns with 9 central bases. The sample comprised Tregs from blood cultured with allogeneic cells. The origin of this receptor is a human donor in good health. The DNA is TGTGCCAGCAGCGTAGCTCCGGGCGGGAGGGCAGGCGATGAGCAGTTCTTC. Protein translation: CASSVAPGGRAGDEQFF.